A single count supports the clone carrying this TCR beta chain. What it recognizes is unknown. This record comes from a study of graft-versus-host responses after intestinal transplantation. About the study: Every recipient underwent anti-thymocyte globulin induction, then tacrolimus and steroids for approximately 3 years.

TCRdb's copy holds only in-frame clones and misses some; the assay was immunoSEQ multiplex PCR. The table includes about 86,000 clones, over 80% detected once. Study-wide points: Elevated graft-versus-host to host-versus-graft clonal ratios in allografts were recorded for patients with graft-donor T cell macrochimerism.

This CDR3 spans 13 amino acids. In germline, CDR1 is SGDLS, CDR2 YYNGEE. Trimming took off 4 bases at V and 5 bases at J, with 12 bases between the two ends. The specimen comprised unstimulated CD8+ T cells sorted from spleen or lymph node cells, sampled before intestinal transplant. The receptor comes from a human donor who received an intestinal transplant. J is TRBJ1-1 and V is TRBV9; maybe TRBD1 (5 bases). Written as DNA, the CDR3 is TGTGCCAGCAGCCCCCTCGGGGGGACTGAAGCTTTCTTT. Protein: CASSPLGGTEAFF.